This TCR beta chain is from a study of molecular identifiers for immune sequencing clone quantification. Findings and caveats of the study: Spiked Jurkat TCR RNA equivalent to one cell reportedly surfaced among roughly 910,000 naive cells.

Methods described previously, with TCR primers listed, were used for bulk TCR libraries. Each CDR3 protein gets one entry after TCRdb re-called the PCR reads with MiXCR. Of a few hundred thousand distinct CDR3 sequences in the sample, about 25% were seen once. Details on this clonotype: Antigen specificity is unknown.

Trimming removed 5 bases from V and 4 bases from J, with 20 bases in between. Germline lookup yields CDR1 MNHEY and CDR2 SVGEGT. The CDR3 is made up of 16 amino acids. The rearrangement uses TRBV6-2 or TRBV6-3 and TRBJ2-5, with D unresolved. This receptor was obtained from a human donor in good health. Some libraries in this study had Jurkat cell RNA spiked in. The sequenced sample was naive CD8+ T cells from blood, with Jurkat cell RNA spiked in. Sample subset: FACS-sorted CD8+CD4-CCR7+CD45RA+ naive T cells. CDR3 in DNA: TGTGCCAGCAGTCTATCACCCCCGCGGAACCGAGAGACCCAGTACTTC. The encoded protein is CASSLSPPRNRETQYF.